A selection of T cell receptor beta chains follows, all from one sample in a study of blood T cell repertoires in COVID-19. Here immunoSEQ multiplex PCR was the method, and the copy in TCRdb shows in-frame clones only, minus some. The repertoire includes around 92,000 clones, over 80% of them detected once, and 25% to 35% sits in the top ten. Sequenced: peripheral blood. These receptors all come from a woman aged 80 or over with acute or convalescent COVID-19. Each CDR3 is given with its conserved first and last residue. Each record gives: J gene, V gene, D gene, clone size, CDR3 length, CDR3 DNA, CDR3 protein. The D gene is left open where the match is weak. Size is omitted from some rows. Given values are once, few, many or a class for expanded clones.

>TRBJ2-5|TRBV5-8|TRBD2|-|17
TGTGCCAGCAGCTGGGGGACTAGCGGCGGGGATGGGGAGACCCAGTACTTC
CASSWGTSGGDGETQYF
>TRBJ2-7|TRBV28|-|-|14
TGTGCCAGCAGTTTACAGGGGCCAACCTACGAGCAGTACTTC
CASSLQGPTYEQYF
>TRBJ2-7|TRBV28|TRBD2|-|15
TGTGCCAGCAGGCGAACCAGGGAGGGGACCTACGAGCAGTACTTC
CASRRTREGTYEQYF
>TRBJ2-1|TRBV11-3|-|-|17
TGTGCCAGCAGCCCAGGCACCAACCAAGTGAGATACAATGAGCAGTTCTTC
CASSPGTNQVRYNEQFF
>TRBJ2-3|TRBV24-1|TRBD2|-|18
TGTGCCACCAGTGATAAAGGGACTAGCGGGAGGTACACAGATACGCAGTATTTT
CATSDKGTSGRYTDTQYF
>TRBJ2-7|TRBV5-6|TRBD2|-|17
TGTGCCAGCAGCGCTGGCAAGGGGCGGGAGGTGGACTACGAGCAGTACTTC
CASSAGKGREVDYEQYF
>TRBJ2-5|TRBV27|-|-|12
TGTGCCAGCAGTGGGACTCTTGAGACCCAGTACTTC
CASSGTLETQYF
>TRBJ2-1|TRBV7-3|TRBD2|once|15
TGTGCCAGCAGCCTCAGACTAGCGGCCTACAATGAGCAGTTCTTC
CASSLRLAAYNEQFF
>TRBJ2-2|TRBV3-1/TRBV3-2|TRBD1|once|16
TGTGCCAGCAGCCCCTGGACAGGGGGTAACACCGGGGAGCTGTTTTTT
CASSPWTGGNTGELFF
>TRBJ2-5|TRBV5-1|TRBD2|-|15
TGCGCCAGCAGCTCCAGCGGGAGGCAACAAGAGACCCAGTACTTC
CASSSSGRQQETQYF
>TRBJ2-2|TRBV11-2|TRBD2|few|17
TGTGCCAGCAGCTTTTTGCGCGGGAGGGCGGCCACCGGGGAGCTGTTTTTT
CASSFLRGRAATGELFF
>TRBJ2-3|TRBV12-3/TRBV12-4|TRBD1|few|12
TGTGCCACGGGACAGGACACAGATACGCAGTATTTT
CATGQDTDTQYF
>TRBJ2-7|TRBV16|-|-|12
TGTGCCAGCAGCCAACTCCCCCACGAGCAGTACTTC
CASSQLPHEQYF
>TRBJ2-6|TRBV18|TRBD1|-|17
TGTGCCAGCTCACCCGGGACAGGGAGCTCTGGGGCCAACGTCCTGACTTTC
CASSPGTGSSGANVLTF
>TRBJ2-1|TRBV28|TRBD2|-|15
TGTGCCAGCACCTTTTCGGTAGCGGGTCCTAATGAGCAGTTCTTC
CASTFSVAGPNEQFF
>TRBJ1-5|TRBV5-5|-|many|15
TGTGCCAGCAGCTTAGGGGGATTTGGCAATCAGCCCCAGCATTTT
CASSLGGFGNQPQHF
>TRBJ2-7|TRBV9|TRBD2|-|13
TGTGCCAGCAGCCCTCAGCGGGGCTACGAGCAGTACTTC
CASSPQRGYEQYF
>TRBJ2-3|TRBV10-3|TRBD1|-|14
TGTGCCATCAGATCGGGACAGTCCACAGATACGCAGTATTTT
CAIRSGQSTDTQYF
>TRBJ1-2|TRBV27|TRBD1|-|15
TGTGCCAGCACACCTAGGACAGGAAATGGCTATGGCTACACCTTC
CASTPRTGNGYGYTF
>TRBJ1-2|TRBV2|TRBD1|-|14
TGTGCGAGTCTGACAGGGAAGGGGGTCTATGGCTACACCTTC
CASLTGKGVYGYTF
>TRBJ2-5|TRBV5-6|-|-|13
TGTGCCAGCACCCGTAGATTGTTAGAGACCCAGTACTTC
CASTRRLLETQYF
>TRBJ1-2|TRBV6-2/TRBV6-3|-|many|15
TGTGCCAGCAGTTACGGAGGGGCCCTTAACTATGGCTACACCTTC
CASSYGGALNYGYTF